Below are 10 T cell receptor beta chains sequenced from a single sample in a study of Ad26.COV2.S vaccination and SARS-CoV-2 variants. Specified treatment: over 15 received Ad26.COV2.S at low or high dose, single or two shots; 5 received placebo; per-sample allocation not given. Sampling was performed 63 days after the first vaccine or placebo injection. Generated by immunoSEQ multiplex PCR, the TCRdb table keeps only in-frame clones and is missing some. The table has around 300,000 clones, roughly 90% seen once; the top ten hold approximately 5%. The material sequenced was peripheral blood, taken in a trial of Ad26.COV2.S vaccine versus placebo. These receptors came from a person aged 18 to 65 who received the Ad26.COV2.S COVID-19 vaccine or a placebo.

The chain carries TRBV18 and TRBJ2-1, with 10 nucleotides matching TRBD1. V gave up 3 bases and J gave up 4 bases; unmatched junction bases: 9. CDR1 KGHSH and CDR2 LQKENI come from the germline V gene. This CDR3 has 17 amino acids. The CDR3, as DNA: TGTGCCAGCTCACCCCCTGGGGGACAGGGGTGGTACAATGAGCAGTTCTTC. Translated, it gives CASSPPGGQGWYNEQFF.

This sequence joins TRBV5-1 and TRBJ2-3, with TRBD2 identical over 16 bases. Germline V gene data show CDR1 as SGHRS and CDR2 as YFSETQ. The ends lost 3 bases at V and 0 bases at J; junction bases unmatched: 7. The CDR3 totals 19 residues. The CDR3 loop reads CASSSIPGLAGGSTDTQYF. CDR3 coding DNA: TGCGCCAGCAGCTCGATACCGGGACTAGCGGGAGGGAGCACAGATACGCAGTATTTT.

This chain connects TRBV15 to TRBJ2-2, with D tentatively TRBD1 (5 bases). V lost 6 bases and J lost 3, with 14 bases in between. Germline assignment: CDR1 LNHNV and CDR2 YYDKDF (reference sequence). The CDR3 runs 15 residues. CDR3 region: CATRPDRYDTGELFF. The CDR3, as DNA: TGTGCCACCAGACCCGACAGATATGACACCGGGGAGCTGTTTTTT.

The rearrangement uses TRBV27 and TRBJ2-1; 10 bases are shared with TRBD1. The V gene's germline CDR1 is MNHEY and CDR2 SMNVEV (reference sequence). This CDR3 has 15 amino acids. The V segment lost 4 bases and the J segment 1 base; nucleotides outside the gene matches: 1. The CDR3 sequence is CASSSGQGSYNEQFF. The CDR3, as DNA: TGTGCCAGCAGTTCGGGACAGGGGTCCTACAATGAGCAGTTCTTC.

This clone was seen just once. The V and J genes are TRBV27 and TRBJ1-2, with a possible D match to TRBD1 (6 bases). Germline assignment: CDR1 MNHEY and CDR2 SMNVEV (reference sequence). This CDR3 has 14 residues. Trimming stripped 6 bases from V and 6 bases from J, with 17 bases between. The CDR3 reads CASRSHRDNDGYTF. The CDR3 DNA reads TGTGCCAGCAGAAGCCACCGGGACAATGATGGCTACACCTTC.

The CDR3 spells CASSDALKQGKPTELNEQFF. The CDR3 DNA is TGTGCCAGCAGTGACGCGTTAAAACAGGGGAAGCCAACGGAGCTCAATGAGCAGTTCTTC. The chain couples TRBV6-4 to TRBJ2-1, with TRBD1 matching over 7 bases. V shed 2 bases, J shed 6 bases, and the junction held 22 bases outside the gene matches. Germline CDR1 is MRHNA and CDR2 is SNTAGT. The CDR3 runs 20 residues.

This chain uses TRBV27 with TRBJ2-7, with D maybe TRBD2 (6 bases). V lost 0 bases and J lost 1, with 10 bases in between. Germline values: CDR1 MNHEY, CDR2 SMNVEV (reference sequence). The CDR3 loop spans 15 amino acids. The CDR3 sequence: CASSLSAGRSYEQYV. CDR3 nucleotides: TGTGCCAGCAGTTTATCTGCCGGGAGATCCTACGAGCAGTACGTC.

The chain recombines TRBV11-2 with TRBJ2-7, with 11 positions matching TRBD2. Germline assignment: CDR1 SGHAT and CDR2 FQNNGV. CDR3 size: 16 residues. V gave up 4 bases and J gave up 1 base; unmatched junction bases: 6. CDR3 loop: CASSSTSGGGSYEQYF. CDR3 DNA: TGTGCCAGCAGCTCCACTAGCGGGGGTGGATCCTACGAGCAGTACTTC.

The chain has TRBV7-9 and TRBJ1-3; possibly TRBD1 for D (6 bases). The CDR3 is 16 amino acids. Germline V lookup: CDR1 SEHNR, CDR2 FQNEAQ (reference sequence). V lost 6 bases to trimming and J lost 2 bases, with 17 bases between them. CDR3 loop: CASRYGLGQTGNTIYF. The CDR3 DNA reads as TGTGCCAGCAGGTACGGCCTCGGACAGACTGGAAACACCATATATTTT.

V is TRBV5-6 and J is TRBJ1-1; no reliable D call. CDR3 length: 12 amino acids. Germline lookup yields CDR1 SGHDT and CDR2 YYEEEE. V was trimmed by 3 bases and J by 5 bases, leaving 8 bases between them. In nucleotides, the CDR3 is TGTGCCAGCAGCTCAACACCGACTGAAGCTTTCTTT. Its protein is CASSSTPTEAFF.